Listed below are T cell receptor beta chains from one sample, sequenced in a study of identical twins. TCRdb re-called the 5' RACE reads through MiXCR, storing one row per CDR3 protein. The sample consists of under 1 million distinct CDR3 sequences, about 12% of them appearing once. A further study also used this sample, focusing on yellow fever vaccine responses in identical twins.

Sequenced input: PBMCs. The receptors originated from a woman under 30 in good health. CDR3s include the opening cysteine and the closing phenylalanine or tryptophan. The order of the fields is D gene, clone size, V gene, J gene, CDR3 protein, CDR3 DNA. A D gene is named only where the DNA matches it firmly. The size entry is marked missing in some rows and otherwise reads once, few, many or a size class.

d_gene: -
abundance: -
v_gene: TRBV28
j_gene: TRBJ2-2
CDR3aa: CASSLSLGGANTGELFF
CDR3nt: TGTGCCAGCAGTTTATCCCTGGGCGGCGCGAACACCGGGGAGCTGTTTTTT

d_gene: -
abundance: -
v_gene: TRBV2
j_gene: TRBJ2-1
CDR3aa: CASKAPPSYNEQFF
CDR3nt: TGTGCCAGCAAGGCCCCACCCTCCTACAATGAGCAGTTCTTC

d_gene: -
abundance: -
v_gene: TRBV20-1
j_gene: TRBJ2-5
CDR3aa: CSADGLRGAGQETQYF
CDR3nt: TGCAGTGCTGACGGGCTCAGGGGGGCCGGACAAGAGACCCAGTACTTC

d_gene: TRBD1
abundance: -
v_gene: TRBV3-1
j_gene: TRBJ1-1
CDR3aa: CDSSLAGTGKTEAFF
CDR3nt: TGTGACAGCAGCTTAGCCGGGACAGGGAAAACTGAAGCTTTCTTT

d_gene: TRBD2
abundance: -
v_gene: TRBV12-3/TRBV12-4
j_gene: TRBJ2-2
CDR3aa: CASRELAGVDTGELFF
CDR3nt: TGTGCCAGCAGGGAACTAGCGGGAGTAGACACCGGGGAGCTGTTTTTT

d_gene: -
abundance: -
v_gene: TRBV20-1
j_gene: TRBJ2-7
CDR3aa: CSARGSKARSWDQYF
CDR3nt: TGCAGTGCTAGAGGTTCAAAAGCGAGAAGCTGGGATCAGTACTTC

d_gene: -
abundance: many
v_gene: TRBV12-3/TRBV12-4
j_gene: TRBJ1-4
CDR3aa: CASSLGGGNNEKLFF
CDR3nt: TGTGCCAGCAGTTTAGGCGGGGGTAACAATGAAAAACTGTTTTTT

d_gene: -
abundance: medium-sized
v_gene: TRBV9
j_gene: TRBJ2-7
CDR3aa: CASSVGMVSEQYF
CDR3nt: TGTGCCAGCAGCGTAGGGATGGTTTCCGAGCAGTACTTC

d_gene: -
abundance: -
v_gene: TRBV20-1
j_gene: TRBJ1-3
CDR3aa: CSAPGQNTIYF
CDR3nt: TGCAGTGCTCCCGGCCAAAACACCATATATTTT

d_gene: -
abundance: few
v_gene: TRBV5-6
j_gene: TRBJ1-1
CDR3aa: CASSTGGMNTEAFF
CDR3nt: TGTGCCAGCAGCACTGGGGGCATGAACACTGAAGCTTTCTTT

d_gene: -
abundance: -
v_gene: TRBV20-1
j_gene: TRBJ1-4
CDR3aa: CSAEVGVGRLFF
CDR3nt: TGCAGTGCTGAAGTGGGGGTAGGGCGACTGTTTTTT

d_gene: -
abundance: few
v_gene: TRBV9
j_gene: TRBJ2-3
CDR3aa: CASSHSQFSDTQYF
CDR3nt: TGTGCCAGCAGCCACTCCCAGTTTAGTGATACGCAGTATTTT

d_gene: TRBD1
abundance: many
v_gene: TRBV15
j_gene: TRBJ2-5
CDR3aa: CATSRARQGSTTQETQYF
CDR3nt: TGTGCCACCAGCAGGGCTCGACAGGGCAGTACCACACAAGAGACCCAGTACTTC

d_gene: -
abundance: few
v_gene: TRBV7-9
j_gene: TRBJ1-2
CDR3aa: CASSLTSGTDPYGYTF
CDR3nt: TGTGCCAGCAGCTTAACCTCCGGGACGGACCCCTATGGCTACACCTTC

d_gene: -
abundance: -
v_gene: TRBV28
j_gene: TRBJ1-2
CDR3aa: CASSLSPPSGYGYTF
CDR3nt: TGTGCCAGCAGTTTATCCCCCCCGAGTGGCTATGGCTACACCTTC

d_gene: -
abundance: -
v_gene: TRBV4-1
j_gene: TRBJ2-2
CDR3aa: CASSQHRGTGELFF
CDR3nt: TGCGCCAGCAGCCAGCATAGGGGCACCGGGGAGCTGTTTTTT

d_gene: -
abundance: few
v_gene: TRBV25-1
j_gene: TRBJ1-4
CDR3aa: CASSETRGQGEKLFF
CDR3nt: TGTGCCAGCAGTGAAACGAGGGGTCAGGGTGAAAAACTGTTTTTT

d_gene: -
abundance: few
v_gene: TRBV4-1
j_gene: TRBJ2-1
CDR3aa: CASGARRGVYNEQFF
CDR3nt: TGCGCCAGCGGCGCTAGGAGGGGGGTATACAATGAGCAGTTCTTC

d_gene: -
abundance: -
v_gene: TRBV7-9
j_gene: TRBJ1-5
CDR3aa: CASSSSGAGQPQHF
CDR3nt: TGTGCCAGCAGCTCCTCGGGGGCTGGGCAGCCCCAGCATTTT

d_gene: -
abundance: -
v_gene: TRBV3-1
j_gene: TRBJ1-1
CDR3aa: CASSNYDWAEAFF
CDR3nt: TGTGCCAGCAGCAACTACGACTGGGCTGAAGCTTTCTTT

d_gene: -
abundance: few
v_gene: TRBV15
j_gene: TRBJ2-3
CDR3aa: CATSRDPRGNTDTQYF
CDR3nt: TGTGCCACCAGCAGAGATCCTCGGGGAAACACAGATACGCAGTATTTT

d_gene: -
abundance: many
v_gene: TRBV5-1
j_gene: TRBJ1-5
CDR3aa: CASSLVGERGQPQHF
CDR3nt: TGCGCCAGCAGCTTGGTTGGAGAAAGGGGTCAGCCCCAGCATTTT

d_gene: TRBD1
abundance: few
v_gene: TRBV20-1
j_gene: TRBJ1-2
CDR3aa: CSARGGQSVVYTF
CDR3nt: TGCAGTGCTAGAGGGGGACAGTCGGTCGTCTACACCTTC

d_gene: TRBD1
abundance: -
v_gene: TRBV7-9
j_gene: TRBJ1-1
CDR3aa: CASTFSDRGGTEAFF
CDR3nt: TGTGCCAGCACCTTCTCCGACAGGGGCGGCACTGAAGCTTTCTTT

d_gene: TRBD2
abundance: few
v_gene: TRBV28
j_gene: TRBJ2-1
CDR3aa: CASSVAGVWATGEQFF
CDR3nt: TGTGCCAGCAGTGTAGCGGGAGTGTGGGCTACGGGTGAGCAGTTCTTC